This TCR beta chain emerged from a study of early T cells in non-severe SARS-CoV-2 infection. Looking at the study overall: It was bulk RNA from unsorted whole blood that was sequenced, and the chains were unpaired.

A word on this clonotype: What it binds is unknown. A read error may be the cause here, since a much bigger clone is one base away.

Study-wide results and limits: Private and CD4 specificities were missed by VDJdb matching, which favored anti-spike CD8 responses.

Germline lookup yields CDR1 SEHNR and CDR2 FQNEAQ (reference sequence). Trimming removed 4 bases at V and 3 bases at J, with 15 bases between. This CDR3 region has 16 residues. Unique molecular identifiers were affixed to single, distinct cDNA molecules. Each CDR3 protein gets one entry after TCRdb re-called the 5' RACE reads with MiXCR. The profile shows around 78,000 distinct CDR3 sequences, around 10% of them singletons. Sequences were derived from whole blood, sampled at baseline. This chain links TRBV7-9 with TRBJ2-2; D might be TRBD2 (5 bases). The sequence came from an adult who was a healthcare worker with PCR-confirmed SARS-CoV-2 infection or an uninfected control (not recorded which). The CDR3 reads CASSSTPKRDTGELFF. CDR3 sequence (DNA): TGTGCCAGCAGCTCGACTCCCAAGAGGGACACCGGGGAGCTGTTTTTT.